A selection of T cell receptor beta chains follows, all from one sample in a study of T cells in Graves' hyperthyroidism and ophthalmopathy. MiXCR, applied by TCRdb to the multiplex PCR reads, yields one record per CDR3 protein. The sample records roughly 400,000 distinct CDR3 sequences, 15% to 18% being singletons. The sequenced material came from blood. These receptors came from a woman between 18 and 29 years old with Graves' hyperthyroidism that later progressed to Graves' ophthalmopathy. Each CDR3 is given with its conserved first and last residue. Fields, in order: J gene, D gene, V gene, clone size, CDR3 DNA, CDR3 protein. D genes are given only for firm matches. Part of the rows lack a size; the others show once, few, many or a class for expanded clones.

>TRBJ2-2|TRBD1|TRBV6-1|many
TGTGCCAGCAGTCGCGCCGGGACAGGGGGCCGCACCGGGGAGCTGTTTTTT
CASSRAGTGGRTGELFF
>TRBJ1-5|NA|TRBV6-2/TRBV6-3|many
TGTGCCAGCAGCACAGGAACGAGTGACAATCAGCCCCAGCATTTT
CASSTGTSDNQPQHF
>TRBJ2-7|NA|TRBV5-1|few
TGCGCCAGCAGCACACCGACGGGAAATACCTACGAGCAGTACTTC
CASSTPTGNTYEQYF
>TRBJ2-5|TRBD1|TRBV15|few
TGTGCCACCAGCAGTCGGGACAGGGGACTCCTTGAAGAGACCCAGTACTTC
CATSSRDRGLLEETQYF
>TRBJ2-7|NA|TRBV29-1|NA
TGCAGCGTTCAGGCCCCTTTTGGTTACGAGCAGTACTTC
CSVQAPFGYEQYF
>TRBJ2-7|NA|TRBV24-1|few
TGTGCCACCAGGACCAGGGGGGGAATATACGAGCAGTACTTC
CATRTRGGIYEQYF
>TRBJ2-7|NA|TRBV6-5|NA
TGTGCCAGCAGTTACAATAGCGGCCACGAGCAGTACTTC
CASSYNSGHEQYF
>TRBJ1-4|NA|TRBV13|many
TGTGCCAGCAGCTTAGGGCCGACAGCAACTAATGAAAAACTGTTTTTT
CASSLGPTATNEKLFF
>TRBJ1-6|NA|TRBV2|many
TGTGCCAGCAGAGGCCGACCCCTCCACTTT
CASRGRPLHF
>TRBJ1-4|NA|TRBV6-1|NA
TGTGCCAGCAGCCCCTCCAGACAGGCGGCTAATGAAAAACTGTTTTTT
CASSPSRQAANEKLFF
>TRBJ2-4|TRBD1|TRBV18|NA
TGTGCCAGCTCACATGGGGACAGCCTAGCCAAAAACATTCAGTACTTC
CASSHGDSLAKNIQYF
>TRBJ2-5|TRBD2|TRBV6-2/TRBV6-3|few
TGTGCCAGCAGTTACGAGGTAGCGGGAGTCGATGAGACCCAGTACTTC
CASSYEVAGVDETQYF
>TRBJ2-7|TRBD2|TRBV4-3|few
TGCGCCAGCAGCCAAGCAGGGACTAGACGCCAACGGGAGCAGTACTTC
CASSQAGTRRQREQYF
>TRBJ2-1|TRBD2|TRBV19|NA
TGTGCCAGTAGTATCGAACTAGCGGGAGGTAATGAGCAGTTCTTC
CASSIELAGGNEQFF
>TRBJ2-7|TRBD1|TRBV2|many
TGTGCCAGCAGTGATGAGAGGGACAGGGAGTACGAGCAGTACTTC
CASSDERDREYEQYF
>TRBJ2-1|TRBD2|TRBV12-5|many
TGTGCTAGTGGTTTCGAACTACGACTAGCGGGAGAGGGTAATGAGCAGTTCTTC
CASGFELRLAGEGNEQFF
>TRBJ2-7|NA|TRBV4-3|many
TGCGCCAGCAGCCAAGGAGTGGGAGCCTACGAGCAGTACTTC
CASSQGVGAYEQYF
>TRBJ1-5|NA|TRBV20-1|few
TGCAGTGCATGGGACCGAACAGGGCCCACAGATACGCAGCATTTT
CSAWDRTGPTDTQHF
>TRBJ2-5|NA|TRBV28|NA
TGTGGCACAGGGTGGGGGGAGGGCCGGGAGACCCAGTACTTC
CGTGWGEGRETQYF
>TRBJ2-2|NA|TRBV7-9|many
TGTGCCAGCAGCCCTCCCTCAGGGAACACCGGGGAGCTGTTTTTT
CASSPPSGNTGELFF
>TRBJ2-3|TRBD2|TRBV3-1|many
TGTGCCAGCAGCCAAGGGACTAGCGGGAGGGCGCAGTATTTT
CASSQGTSGRAQYF
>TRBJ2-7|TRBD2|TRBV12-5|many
TGTGCTAGTGGTTTTTGGGCGGGAGAGCATCCATACGAGCAGTACTTC
CASGFWAGEHPYEQYF
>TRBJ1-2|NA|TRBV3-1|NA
TGTGCCAGCAGCCAAACGCAGGGCTTGGGCTACACCTTC
CASSQTQGLGYTF
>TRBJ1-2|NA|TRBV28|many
TGTGCCAGCAGTCGGAGAGACGTGGTCGGCTACACCTTC
CASSRRDVVGYTF
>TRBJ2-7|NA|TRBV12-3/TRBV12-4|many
TGTGCCAGCAGTTTAGCGCGTAGGGTCTACGAGCAGTACTTC
CASSLARRVYEQYF
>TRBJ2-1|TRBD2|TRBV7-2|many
TGTGCCAGCAGCTGGGGACTAGCTCATGAGCAGTTCTTC
CASSWGLAHEQFF
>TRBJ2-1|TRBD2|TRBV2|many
TGTGCCAGCAGTATTAGCGGGAGAGGCAATGAGCAGTTCTTC
CASSISGRGNEQFF
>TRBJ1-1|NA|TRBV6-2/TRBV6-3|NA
TGTGCCAGCAGTTACGGGGGGGAAGGCACTGAAGCTTTCTTT
CASSYGGEGTEAFF
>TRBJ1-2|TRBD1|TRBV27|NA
TGTGCCAGCAGTTTCCTGACAGGGAAGGATGGCTACACCTTC
CASSFLTGKDGYTF
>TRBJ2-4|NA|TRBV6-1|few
TGTGCCAGCAGTAACCGAGCCAAAAACATTCAGTACTTC
CASSNRAKNIQYF
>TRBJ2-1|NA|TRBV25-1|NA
TGTGCCAGCAGTGAATGGGGCAGGGCAAAATACAATGAGCAGTTCTTC
CASSEWGRAKYNEQFF
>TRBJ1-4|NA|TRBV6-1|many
TGTGCCAGCACCTCCCGGGGTAATGAAAAACTGTTTTTT
CASTSRGNEKLFF
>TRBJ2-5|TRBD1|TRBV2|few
TGTGCCAGCAGTGAGACAGGGTCCGGAGAGACCCAGTACTTC
CASSETGSGETQYF
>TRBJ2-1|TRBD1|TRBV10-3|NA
TGTGCCAGCTCGGGACAGGGGAACGCTGAGCAGTTCTTC
CASSGQGNAEQFF
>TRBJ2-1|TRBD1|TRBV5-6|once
TGTGCCAGTAGGGACAGGGGGCATGGCAATGAGCAGTTCTTC
CASRDRGHGNEQFF
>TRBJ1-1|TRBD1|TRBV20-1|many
TGCAGTGCTAGAGATCGGACAAGGGGGCCTGAAGCTTTCTTT
CSARDRTRGPEAFF
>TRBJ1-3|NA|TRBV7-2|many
TGTGCCAGCAGCTTAGTGTCTGGAAACACCATATATTTT
CASSLVSGNTIYF
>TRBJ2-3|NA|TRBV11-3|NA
TGTGCCAGCAGCTTGGGCCTGACACCCGGCACAGATACGCAGTATTTT
CASSLGLTPGTDTQYF
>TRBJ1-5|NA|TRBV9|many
TGTGCCAGCAGCGTAGACGAGGGACATTATAGCAATCAGCCCCAGCATTTT
CASSVDEGHYSNQPQHF
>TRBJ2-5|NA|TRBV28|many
TGTGCCAGCAGTTTACGTATTGGGTCCCAGAGGGCCGAAGAGACCCAGTACTTC
CASSLRIGSQRAEETQYF
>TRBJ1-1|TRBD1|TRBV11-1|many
TGTGCCAGCAGACGAGACAGGGCCCATGAAGCTTTCTTT
CASRRDRAHEAFF
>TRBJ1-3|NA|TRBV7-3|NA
TGTGCCAGCAGCCCAGATTCATACTCTGGAAACACCATATATTTT
CASSPDSYSGNTIYF
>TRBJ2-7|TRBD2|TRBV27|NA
TGTGCCAGCAGAGAGCGGGACTCCTACGAGCAGTACTTC
CASRERDSYEQYF